These 27 T cell receptor beta chains came from one sample sequenced in a study of OX40 agonist ivuxolimab in advanced cancers. TCRdb's table, derived via immunoSEQ multiplex PCR, lists solely in-frame clones and lacks some. The data show about 58,000 clones, with about 81% seen just once and roughly 0.68% held by the top ten. The input for sequencing was CD4+ or CD8+ T cells sorted from blood, taken in a trial of the OX40 agonist ivuxolimab. The receptor set was obtained from an adult with an advanced solid tumor such as melanoma, head and neck, liver or kidney cancer.

This clone was seen only a few times. J is TRBJ2-3 and V is TRBV27; a possible D gene is TRBD1 (6 bases). The CDR3 contains 15 residues. With 6 bases removed from V and 2 bases from J, the gap between germline ends came to 15 bases. Germline loops: CDR1 MNHEY, CDR2 SMNVEV (reference sequence). The DNA for the CDR3 is TGTGCCAGCAGCCGCGGACAGCAAGACACAGATACGCAGTATTTT. Amino acid sequence: CASSRGQQDTDTQYF.

The chain joins TRBV2 to TRBJ1-1; TRBD1 matches at 8 bases. The germline V gene has CDR1 SNHLY and CDR2 FYNNEI. V trimming: 2 bases; J trimming: 6 bases; junction bases outside the gene matches: 8. The CDR3 is made up of 15 amino acids. The CDR3 DNA reads as TGTGCCAGCAGTGAAACGGGGACAGGCCGCGCTGAAGCTTTCTTT. This sequence encodes CASSETGTGRAEAFF.

This chain connects TRBV19 to TRBJ2-2; D unresolved. The germline CDR1 and CDR2 sequences are LNHDA and SQIVND (reference sequence). This CDR3 has 12 residues. The V gene lost 1 base and the J gene lost 7 bases, with 4 bases spanning the gap. CDR3 in amino acids: CASSIVGGELFF. The CDR3 coding sequence is TGTGCCAGTAGTATAGTGGGCGGGGAGCTGTTTTTT. Based on the CDR3 plus reference TRBV19 and TRBJ2-2, the full variable domain is DGGITQSPKYLFRKEGQNVTLSCEQNLNHDAMYWYRQDPGQGLRLIYYSQIVNDFQKGDIAEGYSVSREKKESFPLTVTSAQKNPTAFYLCASSIVGGELFFGEGSRLTVL.

The chain uses TRBV10-3 and TRBJ2-7; 8 bases are shared with TRBD1. The V and J ends lost 11 bases and 8 bases, in that order; junction bases with no gene match: 20. The CDR3 is 15 amino acids. In germline, CDR1 is ENHRY, CDR2 SYGVKD. CDR3 bases: TGTGCCGCCAGAAATGGACAGGGAGCCGTGGGAAAGCAGTACTTC. Residues: CAARNGQGAVGKQYF.

The genes are TRBV5-1 and TRBJ2-7; D call uncertain. There are 14 residues in the CDR3. V gave up 4 bases and J gave up 0 bases, with 11 bases separating them. CDR1 is SGHRS, CDR2 YFSETQ, per germline. The CDR3 sequence is CASSPDTYSYEQYF. The CDR3 bases are TGCGCCAGCAGCCCCGACACATACTCCTACGAGCAGTACTTC. The full variable domain, its missing parts supplied by reference TRBV5-1 and TRBJ2-7, is KAGVTQTPRYLIKTRGQQVTLSCSPISGHRSVSWYQQTPGQGLQFLFEYFSETQRNKGNFPGRFSGRQFSNSRSEMNVSTLELGDSALYLCASSPDTYSYEQYFGPGTRLTVT.

J is TRBJ2-2 and V is TRBV27, with D unclear. The CDR3 sequence is 15 residues long. V was clipped by 5 bases and J by 4 bases, with 14 bases between them. Germline V gives CDR1 MNHEY, CDR2 SMNVEV (reference sequence). The CDR3 spells CASSPPAPGTGELFF. For the CDR3, the DNA is TGTGCCAGCAGTCCCCCCGCCCCGGGCACCGGGGAGCTGTTTTTT.

The V call is TRBV19, the J call TRBJ2-4, with TRBD2 matching over 12 bases. V trimming: 7 bases; J trimming: 0 bases; junction bases outside the gene matches: 10. This CDR3 contains 18 residues. Germline V gene sequence: CDR1 LNHDA, CDR2 SQIVND (reference sequence). CDR3 sequence: CASTLSATSGGAKNIQYF. DNA of the CDR3: TGTGCCAGTACCCTATCGGCGACTAGCGGGGGAGCCAAAAACATTCAGTACTTC.

This chain uses TRBV11-2 with TRBJ2-7, with 9 bases that match TRBD1. The V segment lost 1 base and the J segment 5 bases; nucleotides outside the gene matches: 3. This CDR3 contains 14 residues. The germline CDR1 and CDR2 sequences are SGHAT and FQNNGV. The CDR3 here is CASSLGGTGHEQYF. The CDR3 DNA reads TGTGCCAGCAGCTTAGGAGGGACAGGGCACGAGCAGTACTTC.

V gene TRBV13 combines with J gene TRBJ1-2; 11 nucleotides match TRBD1. The CDR3 sequence is 14 residues long. The V gene's germline CDR1 is PRHDT and CDR2 FYEKMQ (reference sequence). The V gene end was trimmed by 0 bases and the J gene end by 6 bases; junction bases not matched to a gene: 0. The CDR3 sequence is CASSLGGQGDGYTF. The CDR3 DNA follows: TGTGCCAGCAGCTTAGGGGGACAGGGGGATGGCTACACCTTC.

This rearrangement joins TRBV19 to TRBJ2-3; TRBD1 matches at 8 bases. CDR1 and CDR2 from the germline V gene are LNHDA and SQIVND (reference sequence). This CDR3 spans 16 amino acids. V lost 2 bases to trimming and J lost 2 bases; unmatched junction nucleotides: 6. The CDR3 loop reads CASSINGQGLTDTQYF. In DNA form, the CDR3 reads TGTGCCAGTAGTATAAACGGACAGGGCCTCACAGATACGCAGTATTTT.

The V and J genes are TRBV28 and TRBJ1-1; D ambiguous. CDR3 length equals 12 residues. V was shortened by 6 bases and J by 5 bases, with 10 bases between the two germline ends. Germline values: CDR1 MDHEN, CDR2 SYDVKM. Written as DNA, the CDR3 is TGTGCCAGCAGCCGGACGGGAACTGAAGCTTTCTTT. It encodes CASSRTGTEAFF.

Only a few counts were recorded for this clone. The chain joins TRBV25-1 to TRBJ1-6; D is undetermined. V was cut by 9 bases and J by 12 bases, with 9 bases left in between. Germline V gene sequence: CDR1 MGHDK, CDR2 SYGVNS. The CDR3 has 10 residues. The CDR3 here is CASITEPLHF. In nucleotides, the CDR3 is TGTGCCAGTATCACCGAACCCCTCCACTTT.

The rearrangement joins TRBV12-5 to TRBJ2-7; D may correspond to TRBD1 or TRBD2 (6 bases each). The CDR3 is 15 residues long. The germline CDR1 and CDR2 sequences are LGHNT and FRNRAP. V lost 6 bases and J lost 5, with 20 bases in between. The CDR3 nucleotides read TGTGCTAGTGGCCAAACGACCAGGGGAGGCAACGAGCAGTACTTC. Its protein is CASGQTTRGGNEQYF.

The genes are TRBV5-1 and TRBJ1-5; tentatively, D is TRBD1 (5 bases). Trimming took 0 bases from V and 3 from J, leaving 10 bases between them. Germline CDR1 and CDR2: SGHRS and YFSETQ. The CDR3 totals 15 residues. This chain's CDR3 is CASSLEPGPNQPQHF. CDR3 nucleotide sequence: TGCGCCAGCAGCTTGGAGCCAGGGCCCAATCAGCCCCAGCATTTT.

The rearrangement uses TRBV5-1 and TRBJ2-7, with a weak D call TRBD1 (5 bases). Germline V gene lookup returns CDR1 SGHRS and CDR2 YFSETQ. Trimming cost V 0 bases and J 0 bases, with 10 bases left between them. The length of the CDR3 is 15 residues. The CDR3 here is CASSLGRQGSYEQYF. CDR3 coding DNA: TGCGCCAGCAGCTTGGGTCGCCAGGGCTCCTACGAGCAGTACTTC.

The rearrangement uses TRBV7-9 and TRBJ1-2; D gene ambiguous. The ends were cut back, 3 bases at V and 0 bases at J, with 23 bases in the middle. The length of the CDR3 is 19 residues. The germline gives CDR1 SEHNR, CDR2 FQNEAQ (reference sequence). The CDR3 protein is CASSFGVKRSGLSNYGYTF. CDR3 nucleotides: TGTGCCAGCAGCTTTGGGGTAAAAAGGAGCGGTCTTTCTAACTATGGCTACACCTTC.

V is TRBV15 and J is TRBJ1-2, with 7 bases that match TRBD1. There are 15 residues in the CDR3. V lost 0 bases to trimming and J lost 3 bases; unmatched junction nucleotides: 4. Per the germline V gene, CDR1 is LNHNV and CDR2 is YYDKDF (reference sequence). In DNA form, the CDR3 reads TGTGCCACCAGCAGAGATACAGGGGAATACTATGGCTACACCTTC. This encodes CATSRDTGEYYGYTF.

The V and J genes are TRBV7-9 and TRBJ2-3; either TRBD1 or TRBD2 may fit D (5 bases each). Per the germline V gene, CDR1 is SEHNR and CDR2 is FQNEAQ (reference sequence). The V end lost 0 bases, the J end lost 8 bases, and 15 bases lay between the germline ends. The CDR3 runs 15 residues. This CDR3 reads CASSLALGGIVTQYF. CDR3 nucleotide sequence: TGTGCCAGCAGCTTAGCGCTTGGGGGAATTGTTACGCAGTATTTT.

This chain links TRBV5-6 with TRBJ2-2; possibly TRBD2 for D (6 bases). CDR1 SGHDT and CDR2 YYEEEE come from the germline V gene. The CDR3 runs to 17 residues. Trimming shortened V by 0 bases and J by 0 bases, and 12 bases separated the two germline ends. The CDR3 is CASSLGLGGANTGELFF. The CDR3 bases are TGTGCCAGCAGCTTGGGGCTCGGCGGGGCGAACACCGGGGAGCTGTTTTTT.

V is TRBV5-4 and J is TRBJ2-7, with TRBD1 matching over 9 bases. This CDR3 is 15 amino acids long. In germline, CDR1 is SGHNT, CDR2 YYREEE (reference sequence). The V gene end was trimmed by 2 bases and the J gene end by 2 bases; junction bases not matched to a gene: 5. CDR3 bases: TGTGCCAGCAGCTTACAGGGGGCGGGCGCCTACGAGCAGTACTTC. Translating gives CASSLQGAGAYEQYF.

J is TRBJ2-7 and V is TRBV27, with D unclear. In germline, CDR1 is MNHEY, CDR2 SMNVEV (reference sequence). The CDR3 consists of 14 residues. The V end was cut by 5 bases, the J end by 2 bases, with 13 bases between. CDR3 residues: CASSPSKGPYEQYF. CDR3 sequence (DNA): TGTGCCAGCAGTCCATCAAAAGGACCCTACGAGCAGTACTTC.

The V and J genes are TRBV7-9 and TRBJ2-7; 9 bases agree with TRBD1. From germline, CDR1 is SEHNR and CDR2 FQNEAQ (reference sequence). The CDR3 consists of 14 residues. Trimming cost V 5 bases and J 6 bases; bases outside gene matches: 8. For the CDR3, the DNA is TGTGCCAGCAGCAGAGGGACAGGGTTTGGCGAGCAGTACTTC. The encoded protein is CASSRGTGFGEQYF.

This rearrangement joins TRBV7-9 to TRBJ2-5, with 7 nucleotides matching TRBD2. Looked up from germline, CDR1 is SEHNR and CDR2 is FQNEAQ (reference sequence). The CDR3 contains 14 residues. Trimming removed 5 bases from V and 5 bases from J; junction bases left unmatched: 8. CDR3 sequence (DNA): TGTGCCAGCAGCCCGGGACTAAGCGGTGAGACCCAGTACTTC. It codes for CASSPGLSGETQYF. Full variable domain (missing parts from reference TRBV7-9 and TRBJ2-5): DTGVSQNPRHKITKRGQNVTFRCDPISEHNRLYWYRQTLGQGPEFLTYFQNEAQLEKSRLLSDRFSAERPKGSFSTLEIQRTEQGDSAMYLCASSPGLSGETQYFGPGTRLLVL.

There are a few counts of this clone. This chain uses TRBV5-1 with TRBJ1-5; perhaps TRBD1 as D (6 bases). The germline V gene has CDR1 SGHRS and CDR2 YFSETQ. V lost 2 bases, J lost 5 bases, and 11 bases lay in between. The CDR3 has 14 amino acids. The CDR3 is CASSFTGGDQPQHF. DNA of the CDR3: TGCGCCAGCAGCTTTACGGGGGGCGATCAGCCCCAGCATTTT.

The chain joins TRBV7-2 to TRBJ1-4; D is unclear. The CDR3 consists of 14 residues. V was clipped by 5 bases and J by 2 bases, with 9 bases between them. The germline V gene has CDR1 SGHTA and CDR2 FQGNSA. The CDR3 coding sequence is TGTGCCAGCAGCCGTGCCGCTACTAATGAAAAACTGTTTTTT. Its translation is CASSRAATNEKLFF.

The genes are TRBV28 and TRBJ2-1; D perhaps matches TRBD2 (5 bases). CDR1 MDHEN and CDR2 SYDVKM come from the germline V gene. This CDR3 spans 15 amino acids. Trimming removed 4 bases from V and 0 bases from J, with 10 bases in between. CDR3 in DNA: TGTGCCAGCAGTTACCCGGGGAGCTCCTACAATGAGCAGTTCTTC. Its translation is CASSYPGSSYNEQFF. The variable domain in full, completed from reference TRBV28 and TRBJ2-1, reads DVKVTQSSRYLVKRTGEKVFLECVQDMDHENMFWYRQDPGLGLRLIYFSYDVKMKEKGDIPEGYSVSREKKERFSLILESASTNQTSMYLCASSYPGSSYNEQFFGPGTRLTVL.

This chain joins TRBV27 and TRBJ1-5, with D uncertain. Per germline, CDR1 MNHEY and CDR2 SMNVEV (reference sequence). The V gene lost 7 bases and the J gene lost 3 bases, with 16 bases spanning the gap. The length of the CDR3 is 15 residues. This CDR3 reads CASMTGGRDNQPQHF. CDR3 DNA sequence: TGTGCCAGCATGACGGGAGGGAGGGACAATCAGCCCCAGCATTTT.